This T cell receptor (beta chain) was obtained from a study of CD8 T cells in ankylosing spondylitis. Turning to this clonotype: Its antigen is as yet unknown.

The authors made TCR beta libraries by quantitative 5'-RACE with molecular barcodes. TCRdb redid the calling of the 5' RACE reads with MiXCR, one entry per CDR3 protein. This repertoire shows 200,000 to 250,000 distinct CDR3 sequences, approximately 20% found once; its top ten account for more than 40%. Study observations and caveats: There were earlier reports of some motif variants in reactive arthritis synovial fluid and blood. A TCR beta motif of 7 to 9 highly homologous variants seemed to mark ankylosing spondylitis blood. Clones that were linked to disease were CD8+ and were relatively rare in peripheral blood. The authors reported significant enrichment of disease-linked clones in matched ankylosing spondylitis synovial fluid.

V lost 5 bases, J lost 8 bases, and 9 bases stayed unmatched. The CDR3 has 15 residues. The V gene's germline CDR1 is SEHNR and CDR2 FQNEAQ (reference sequence). This receptor was obtained from a male donor with ankylosing spondylitis. Material: blood, either unsorted or a sorted T cell fraction (not recorded which). This rearrangement joins TRBV7-9 to TRBJ2-1; TRBD1 matches at 10 bases. The CDR3 region has the DNA TGTGCCAGCAGCGCCCGGGGGACAGGGGTCGATGAGCAGTTCTTC. It specifies CASSARGTGVDEQFF.